A single sample is the source of the 26 T cell receptor beta chains below, sequenced in a study of stem cell transplantation in POMP-related autoinflammatory disease. Study outcomes and limitations: A trend toward lower repertoire diversity and greater clonality appeared in every analyzed T-cell subset of PRAID patients. Fewer unique TRB V-J gene pairings were identified in patients with PRAID.

Their recognized antigens are unknown. Profiling relied on immunoSEQ multiplex PCR, and the TCRdb table lists in-frame clones only, not all of them. The table has about 11,000 clones, approximately 86% seen once. The sample was CD8+ T cells from PBMCs, taken before stem cell transplantation. All receptors derive from a human donor with POMP-related autoinflammation and immune dysregulation (PRAID).

This clone was seen only a few times. The CDR3 nucleotides read TGTGCCAGTAGTATTGGCGGGACAGGTGGGACCTACGAGCAGTACTTC. It yields the protein CASSIGGTGGTYEQYF. J is TRBJ2-7 and V is TRBV19; 8 bases match TRBD1. V shed 3 bases, J shed 2 bases, and the junction held 9 bases outside the gene matches. This CDR3 has 16 amino acids. In germline, CDR1 is LNHDA, CDR2 SQIVND (reference sequence).

Comment on this clone: A far larger clone is a single base away, which makes a read error likely. The genes are TRBV27 and TRBJ2-7; unclear D gene. The CDR3 covers 11 residues. Germline V gene data show CDR1 as MNHEY and CDR2 as SMNVEV (reference sequence). V shed 3 bases and J shed 0 bases, with 0 bases lying between them. The CDR3 loop reads CASSFSYEQYF. The CDR3 nucleotides read TGTGCCAGCAGTTTCTCCTACGAGCAGTACTTC.

In DNA, the CDR3 is TGTGCCAGTAGTACCGGCTCGAGCTCCTACAATGAGCAGTTCTTC. This sequence encodes CASSTGSSSYNEQFF. The chain recombines TRBV19 with TRBJ2-1; D call uncertain. The V end lost 4 bases, the J end lost 0 bases, and 10 bases lay between the germline ends. Germline CDR1 LNHDA, CDR2 SQIVND (reference sequence). The CDR3 loop spans 15 amino acids.

The rearrangement joins TRBV7-9 to TRBJ2-1; D is ambiguous. Germline assignment: CDR1 SEHNR and CDR2 FQNEAQ (reference sequence). Trimming cost V 2 bases and J 10 bases, with 12 bases left between them. CDR3 length: 13 amino acids. CDR3 loop: CASSLLAKGEQFF. DNA of the CDR3: TGTGCCAGCAGCTTATTGGCAAAAGGGGAGCAGTTCTTC.

The rearrangement uses TRBV5-8 and TRBJ2-1; 10 bases agree with TRBD1. Germline V gives CDR1 SGHTS, CDR2 YDEGEE. V gave up 3 bases and J gave up 6 bases; unmatched junction bases: 3. The CDR3 loop spans 14 amino acids. The DNA for the CDR3 is TGTGCCAGCAGCTCCGGGACAGGGGTCAATGAGCAGTTCTTC. Its protein is CASSSGTGVNEQFF.

For the CDR3, the DNA is TGTGCCAGCAGCTCTCGATCCGACAGGGCACCCTCTTGGCGCGGGGAGCTGTTTTTT. Protein product: CASSSRSDRAPSWRGELFF. V and J are TRBV7-2 and TRBJ2-2, with 7 bases matching TRBD1. This CDR3 has 19 amino acids. J was trimmed by 7 bases and V by 4 bases; bases with no gene match: 21. CDR1 SGHTA and CDR2 FQGNSA come from the germline V gene.

The V call is TRBV27, the J call TRBJ2-1, with TRBD2 identical over 11 bases. The ends lost 6 bases at V and 6 bases at J; junction bases unmatched: 10. The CDR3 has 16 residues. CDR1 is MNHEY, CDR2 SMNVEV, per germline (reference sequence). The CDR3 DNA reads as TGTGCCAGCAGCACTACTAGCGGGAGTAGGGGCAATGAGCAGTTCTTC. As protein: CASSTTSGSRGNEQFF.

J is TRBJ2-7 and V is TRBV11-2; a weak D match, TRBD2 (5 bases). Trimming removed 7 bases at V and 5 bases at J, with 27 bases between. The germline V gene encodes CDR1 SGHAT and CDR2 FQNNGV. CDR3 length: 17 amino acids. CDR3 sequence reads: CASTSPFEGPAGDEQYF. The DNA of the CDR3 is TGTGCCAGCACCTCTCCCTTCGAGGGTCCCGCTGGGGACGAGCAGTACTTC. Supplemented by reference TRBV11-2 and TRBJ2-7, the full variable domain reads EAGVAQSPRYKIIEKRQSVAFWCNPISGHATLYWYQQILGQGPKLLIQFQNNGVVDDSQLPKDRFSAERLKGVDSTLKIQPAKLEDSAVYLCASTSPFEGPAGDEQYFGPGTRLTVT.

J is TRBJ1-2 and V is TRBV7-8; D unresolved. V dropped 2 bases and J dropped 7 bases, with 11 bases sitting between them. This CDR3 has 13 residues. Looked up from germline, CDR1 is SGHVS and CDR2 is FQNEAQ. Here the CDR3 DNA reads TGTGCCAGCAGCTTATGGGGTAACGCTGGCTACACCTTC. Amino acids: CASSLWGNAGYTF.

The chain links TRBV28 to TRBJ2-1, with 9 nucleotides matching TRBD1. Germline CDR1 reads MDHEN; CDR2 reads SYDVKM. The CDR3 covers 15 residues. V dropped 10 bases and J dropped 2; count of bases not matched to a gene: 9. The CDR3 nucleotides are TGTGCCACCGATGCCGGGACAGGGCCCTACAATGAGCAGTTCTTC. It encodes CATDAGTGPYNEQFF.

This chain uses TRBV9 with TRBJ1-3; tentative D call: TRBD1 (5 bases). Trimming cost V 2 bases and J 4 bases, with 16 bases left between them. The CDR3 extends over 16 amino acids. Germline V CDR1 and CDR2: SGDLS, YYNGEE. The CDR3 coding sequence is TGTGCCAGCAGCGTCGGGACTTTGGGCGGCGGAAACACCATATATTTT. It translates to CASSVGTLGGGNTIYF.

This CDR3 reads CASSYSRGFNTEAFF. As DNA, the CDR3 is TGTGCCAGCAGTTACTCGAGGGGGTTCAACACTGAAGCTTTCTTT. This rearrangement joins TRBV6-5 to TRBJ1-1; D possibly corresponds to TRBD1 (6 bases). Germline lookup yields CDR1 MNHEY and CDR2 SVGAGI. This CDR3 is built from 15 residues. Trimming cost V 0 bases and J 2 bases, with 10 bases left between them.

This clone was observed once. V usage is TRBV5-8 and J usage is TRBJ1-2; TRBD1 agrees at 7 bases. The CDR3 sequence is 13 residues long. Unmatched junction bases numbered 5, after V lost 2 bases and J lost 7 bases. Per germline, CDR1 SGHTS and CDR2 YDEGEE. DNA for the CDR3: TGTGCCAGCAGCTTCTACAGGGGTGTTGGCTACACCTTC. Amino acid sequence: CASSFYRGVGYTF. Full variable domain (missing parts from reference TRBV5-8 and TRBJ1-2): EAGVTQSPTHLIKTRGQQATLRCSPISGHTSVYWYQQALGLGLQFLLWYDEGEERNRGNFPPRFSGRQFPNYSSELNVNALELEDSALYLCASSFYRGVGYTFGSGTRLTVV.

The genes are TRBV28 and TRBJ2-7, with D unresolved. V lost 7 bases and J lost 1, with 5 bases in between. CDR3 length: 11 amino acids. Germline CDR1 and CDR2: MDHEN and SYDVKM. In nucleotides, the CDR3 is TGTGCCAGCAAAAGTTCCTACGAGCAGTACTTC. Protein sequence: CASKSSYEQYF.

The rearrangement joins TRBV11-2 to TRBJ2-7, with TRBD1 matching over 9 bases. With V trimmed by 8 bases and J by 7 bases, 15 bases remained unmatched. Per the germline V gene, CDR1 is SGHAT and CDR2 is FQNNGV. The CDR3 is made up of 15 amino acids. CDR3 loop: CASGAEWGTGLEQYF. CDR3 in DNA: TGTGCCAGCGGGGCCGAGTGGGGGACAGGGTTGGAGCAGTACTTC. Full variable domain (rest looked up from reference TRBV11-2 and TRBJ2-7): EAGVAQSPRYKIIEKRQSVAFWCNPISGHATLYWYQQILGQGPKLLIQFQNNGVVDDSQLPKDRFSAERLKGVDSTLKIQPAKLEDSAVYLCASGAEWGTGLEQYFGPGTRLTVT.

This chain joins TRBV9 and TRBJ2-1, with D perhaps given as TRBD1 or TRBD2 (6 bases each). CDR3 length: 17 residues. The germline gives CDR1 SGDLS, CDR2 YYNGEE. The V and J ends lost 0 bases and 9 bases respectively, with 22 bases between them. CDR3 residues: CASSVARERAQGGEQFF. The CDR3 DNA is TGTGCCAGCAGCGTAGCTCGGGAGAGGGCTCAAGGGGGTGAGCAGTTCTTC.

The V and J genes are TRBV6-6 and TRBJ2-7; 7 bases are a match to TRBD1. Germline lookup yields CDR1 MNHNY and CDR2 SVGAGI (reference sequence). The CDR3 consists of 13 residues. Trimming at V came to 5 bases and at J to 2 bases, leaving 3 bases not matched to a gene. The CDR3 coding sequence is TGTGCCAGCAGTCCCGGGACAGCCTACGAGCAGTACTTC. It codes for CASSPGTAYEQYF.

The V and J genes are TRBV5-1 and TRBJ2-5; 13 bases are shared with TRBD2. This CDR3 region has 15 residues. The germline V gene has CDR1 SGHRS and CDR2 YFSETQ. V was pared by 3 bases and J by 3 bases, with 2 bases of the junction left unmatched. The CDR3 sequence: CASSWTSGGKETQYF. DNA for the CDR3: TGCGCCAGCAGCTGGACTAGCGGGGGTAAAGAGACCCAGTACTTC.

The chain is built from TRBV7-8 and TRBJ2-3; D is perhaps TRBD1 or TRBD2 (5 bases each). CDR1 SGHVS and CDR2 FQNEAQ come from the germline V gene. The CDR3 has 14 residues. V lost 3 bases and J lost 4, with 11 bases in between. The CDR3 bases are TGTGCCAGCAGCTTGTTAGGGGACGCAGATACGCAGTATTTT. Protein: CASSLLGDADTQYF.

The chain carries TRBV4-1 and TRBJ1-1; TRBD1 aligns across 7 bases. V lost 3 bases to trimming and J lost 4 bases; unmatched junction nucleotides: 5. CDR1 and CDR2 (germline): MGHRA, YSYEKL. This CDR3 spans 14 amino acids. In nucleotides, the CDR3 is TGCGCCAGCAGCCAGGTAGGGGGCGGCACTGAAGCTTTCTTT. Translation gives CASSQVGGGTEAFF.

V is TRBV7-9 and J is TRBJ2-6, with 7 bases matching TRBD2. Germline CDR1 is SEHNR and CDR2 is FQNEAQ (reference sequence). The CDR3 contains 18 residues. Losses at the gene ends were 1 base for V and 0 bases for J; bases not matched to a gene: 6. The CDR3 region is CASSLVRGMSSGANVLTF. Here the CDR3 DNA reads TGTGCCAGCAGCTTAGTGCGGGGGATGAGCTCTGGGGCCAACGTCCTGACTTTC.

J is TRBJ1-3 and V is TRBV9, with 7 bases fitting TRBD1. Germline loops: CDR1 SGDLS, CDR2 YYNGEE. This CDR3 spans 13 amino acids. Germline trimming cut 6 bases from V and 4 bases from J; bases unmatched to any gene: 4. The CDR3 spells CASKGAYGNTIYF. CDR3 bases: TGTGCCAGCAAGGGGGCATACGGAAACACCATATATTTT.

V and J are TRBV4-1 and TRBJ2-3; 7 nucleotides match TRBD2. V lost 3 bases and J lost 2; bases outside the gene matches: 11. Per germline, CDR1 MGHRA and CDR2 YSYEKL. The CDR3 is 17 amino acids. The CDR3, as DNA: TGCGCCAGCAGCCACCCCCGGGAGGTGGGGCACACAGATACGCAGTATTTT. Translating gives CASSHPREVGHTDTQYF.

This sequence joins TRBV28 and TRBJ2-1; the D gene is possibly TRBD1 (6 bases). Germline V CDR1 and CDR2: MDHEN, SYDVKM. Trimming took off 6 bases at V and 5 bases at J, with 29 bases between the two ends. CDR3 size: 19 residues. The CDR3, as DNA: TGTGCCAGCAGCCCGTTAAAAATGACACGGGACAAATTCAACAATGAGCAGTTCTTC. Amino acids: CASSPLKMTRDKFNNEQFF.

The chain combines TRBV7-2 with TRBJ1-2; 10 bases are a match to TRBD1. Germline V gene lookup returns CDR1 SGHTA and CDR2 FQGNSA. Trimming took 5 bases from V and 2 from J; bases not matched to a gene: 11. The CDR3 has 17 residues. CDR3 coding DNA: TGTGCCAGCAGCCTCCGGGACAGGGGCACTCCAAACTATGGCTACACCTTC. Protein: CASSLRDRGTPNYGYTF.

V and J are TRBV19 and TRBJ2-1; D is possibly TRBD2 (5 bases). V lost 5 bases and J 0 bases, leaving 11 bases between the germline ends. Germline loops: CDR1 LNHDA, CDR2 SQIVND (reference sequence). The CDR3 loop spans 15 amino acids. This CDR3 reads CASSVGLSSYNEQFF. The CDR3 DNA reads TGTGCCAGTAGTGTCGGACTGAGCTCCTACAATGAGCAGTTCTTC.